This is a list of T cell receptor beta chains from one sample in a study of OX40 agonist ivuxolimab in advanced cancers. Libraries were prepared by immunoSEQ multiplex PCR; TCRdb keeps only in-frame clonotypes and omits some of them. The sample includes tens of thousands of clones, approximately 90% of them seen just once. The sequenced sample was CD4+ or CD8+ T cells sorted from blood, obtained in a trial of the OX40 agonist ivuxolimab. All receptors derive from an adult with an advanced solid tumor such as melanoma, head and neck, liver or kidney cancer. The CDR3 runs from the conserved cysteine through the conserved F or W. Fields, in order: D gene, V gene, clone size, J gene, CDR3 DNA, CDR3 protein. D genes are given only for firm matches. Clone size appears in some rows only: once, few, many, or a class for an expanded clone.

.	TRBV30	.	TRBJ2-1	TGTGCCTGGAAGACCAGGACCTGGGAAAATGAGCAGTTCTTC	CAWKTRTWENEQFF
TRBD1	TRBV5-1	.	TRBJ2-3	TGCGCCAGCAGACCCGGGACAGGGGGAGATACGCAGTATTTT	CASRPGTGGDTQYF
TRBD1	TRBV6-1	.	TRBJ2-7	TGTGCCAGCAGGGAACCGGGACAGGCTACCTACGAGCAGTACTTC	CASREPGQATYEQYF
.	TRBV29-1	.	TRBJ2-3	TGCAGCGTTCCTAAAGGAGGGTCGGGCCCAGATACGCAGTATTTT	CSVPKGGSGPDTQYF
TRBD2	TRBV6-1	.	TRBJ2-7	TGTGCCAGCAGTGGGGGGGATACTAGCGGTTACGAGCAGTACTTC	CASSGGDTSGYEQYF
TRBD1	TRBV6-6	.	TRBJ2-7	TGTGCCAGCAACCAGGGGCAGGGGGCTTCCTACGAGCAGTACTTC	CASNQGQGASYEQYF
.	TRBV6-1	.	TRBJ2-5	TGTGCCAGCAGGGAGGGTTGGGAGACCCAGTACTTC	CASREGWETQYF
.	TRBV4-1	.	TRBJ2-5	TGCGCCAGCAGCCGCCTCAGCGGCCAGGCCCAAGAGACCCAGTACTTC	CASSRLSGQAQETQYF
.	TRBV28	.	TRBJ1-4	TGTACCAGCAGTTTCTTGGACAGCTTCGGGGAAAAACTGTTTTTT	CTSSFLDSFGEKLFF
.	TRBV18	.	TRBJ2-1	TGTGCCAGCTCAGTCGACCGTAGCTCCTACAATGAGCAGTTCTTC	CASSVDRSSYNEQFF
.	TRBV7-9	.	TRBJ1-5	TGTGCCAGCAGCGCTGAGAGTCAGCCCCAGCATTTT	CASSAESQPQHF
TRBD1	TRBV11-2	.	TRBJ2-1	TGTGCCAGCAGATATGACAGGGGGACTTACAATGAGCAGTTCTTC	CASRYDRGTYNEQFF
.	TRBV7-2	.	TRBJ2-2	TGTGCCAGCAGCTTAGAATTCTACACCGGGGAGCTGTTTTTT	CASSLEFYTGELFF
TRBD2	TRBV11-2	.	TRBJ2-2	TGTGCCAGCAGCCCTCCCGGGACTAGCGTTTACACCGGGGAGCTGTTTTTT	CASSPPGTSVYTGELFF
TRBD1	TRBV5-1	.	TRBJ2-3	TGCGCCAGCAGCTTGACAGGGGGGAGCACAGATACGCAGTATTTT	CASSLTGGSTDTQYF
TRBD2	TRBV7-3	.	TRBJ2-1	TGTGCCAGCAGCTGGACTAGCGGGAGGTACAATGAGCAGTTCTTC	CASSWTSGRYNEQFF
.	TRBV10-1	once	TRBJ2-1	TGCGCCAGCAGTGAGTCCGTCCAAATCACGAACTACAATGAGCAGTTCTTC	CASSESVQITNYNEQFF
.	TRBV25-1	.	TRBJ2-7	TGTGCCAGCAGTGACTGGAGCTCCTACGAGCAGTACTTC	CASSDWSSYEQYF
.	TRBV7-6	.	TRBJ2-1	TGTGCCAGCAGCTTCGGCGGGCCCTCATCCTACAATGAGCAGTTCTTC	CASSFGGPSSYNEQFF
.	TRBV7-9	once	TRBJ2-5	TGTGCCAGCAGCTTAGGTTCCGTCCAAGAGACCCAGTACTTC	CASSLGSVQETQYF
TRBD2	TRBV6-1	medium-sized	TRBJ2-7	TGTGCCAGTAGGACTAGCGGGAGCAACGAGCAGTACTTC	CASRTSGSNEQYF
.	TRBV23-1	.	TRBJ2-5	TGCGCCAGCAGTCAAAGGCAAGAGACCCAGTACTTC	CASSQRQETQYF
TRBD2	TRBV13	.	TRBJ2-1	TGTGCCAGCAGCGAGAGGAGACTAGCGGGATTGAATGAGCAGTTCTTC	CASSERRLAGLNEQFF
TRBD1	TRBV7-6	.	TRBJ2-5	TGTGCCAGCAGCCCCCAGGGGGTAGGGACCCAGTACTTC	CASSPQGVGTQYF
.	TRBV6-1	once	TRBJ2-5	TGTGCCAGCACTACCGGGGCCCAAGAGACCCAGTACTTC	CASTTGAQETQYF
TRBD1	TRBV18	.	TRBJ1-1	TGTGCCAGCTCACCCAGGGGACAGGGGGAGAACACTGAAGCTTTCTTT	CASSPRGQGENTEAFF
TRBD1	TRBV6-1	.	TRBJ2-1	TGTGCCAGTGCCTCGGGACAGGACTACAATGAGCAGTTCTTC	CASASGQDYNEQFF
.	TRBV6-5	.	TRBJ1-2	TGTGCCAGCAGTCGGACAGACGGGGGCTACACCTTC	CASSRTDGGYTF
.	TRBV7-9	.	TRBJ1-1	TGTGCCAGCAGCCCCTCTTGGGGTTTGAACACTGAAGCTTTCTTT	CASSPSWGLNTEAFF
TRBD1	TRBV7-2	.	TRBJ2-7	TGTGCCAGCAGCTTATTCGGACAGGGGGGTGACGAGCAGTACTTC	CASSLFGQGGDEQYF
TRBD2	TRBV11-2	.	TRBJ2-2	TGTGCCAGCAGGGATGGCGGGAGGAACACCGGGGAGCTGTTTTTT	CASRDGGRNTGELFF
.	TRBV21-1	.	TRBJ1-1	TGTGCCAGCAGCAAAAAGTATCCGAGGGCACCTCTCAACACTGAAGCTTTCTTT	CASSKKYPRAPLNTEAFF
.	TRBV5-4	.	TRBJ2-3	TGTGCCAGCAGCTTGGATCTAGCAAGCACAGATACGCAGTATTTT	CASSLDLASTDTQYF
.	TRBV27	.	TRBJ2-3	TGTGCCAGCACCCGTAGGGCTAGCACAGATACGCAGTATTTT	CASTRRASTDTQYF
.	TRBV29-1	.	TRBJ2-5	TGCAGCGCCAGGGGAGATCGAGAGACCCAGTACTTC	CSARGDRETQYF
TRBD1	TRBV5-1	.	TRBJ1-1	TGCGCCAGCAGCTCCCGACAGGGGGGTGAAGCTTTCTTT	CASSSRQGGEAFF
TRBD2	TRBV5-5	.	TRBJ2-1	TGTGCCAGCAGCTTGGTGATTAGTGCGGGAGTTGGCAATGAGCAGTTCTTC	CASSLVISAGVGNEQFF
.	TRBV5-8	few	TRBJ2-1	TGTGCCAGCAGTTGGACCCTACGGAATGAGCAGTTCTTC	CASSWTLRNEQFF
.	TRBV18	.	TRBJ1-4	TGTGCCAGCTCCGGCAGAAACGTTGCAACTAATGAAAAACTGTTTTTT	CASSGRNVATNEKLFF
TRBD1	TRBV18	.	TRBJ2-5	TGTGCCAGCTCACGGGACAGGGGGAGACAAGAGACCCAGTACTTC	CASSRDRGRQETQYF
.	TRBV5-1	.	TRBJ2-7	TGCGCCAGCAGCTTGCGGGGATTAGGGAGCTCCTACGAGCAGTACTTC	CASSLRGLGSSYEQYF
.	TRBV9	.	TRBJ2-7	TGTGCCAGCACCCGAGCAGAGCAGTACTTC	CASTRAEQYF
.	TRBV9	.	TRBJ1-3	TGTGCCAGCAGCCTGGGTGGGGGCACTGGAAACACCATATATTTT	CASSLGGGTGNTIYF
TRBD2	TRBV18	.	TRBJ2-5	TGTGCCAGCTCACCACGGGCTAGCGGGAGGGCCGCAGAAGAGACCCAGTACTTC	CASSPRASGRAAEETQYF
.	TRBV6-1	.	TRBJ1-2	TGTGCCAGCAGTGAAGATGGGATCTATGGCTACACCTTC	CASSEDGIYGYTF
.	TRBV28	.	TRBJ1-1	TGTGCCAGCAGTTCATGGCCAGGGGCGAACACTGAAGCTTTCTTT	CASSSWPGANTEAFF
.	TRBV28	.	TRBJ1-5	TGTGCCAGCAGTCAGTATAGCAATCAGCCCCAGCATTTT	CASSQYSNQPQHF
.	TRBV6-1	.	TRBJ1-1	TGTGCCAGCAGTCCCCTTCTGAACACTGAAGCTTTCTTT	CASSPLLNTEAFF
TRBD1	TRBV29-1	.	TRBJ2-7	TGCAGCGTTGGGTCAGGGGGAATTGCCGAGCAGTACTTC	CSVGSGGIAEQYF
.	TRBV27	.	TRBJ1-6	TGTGCCAGCAGTTTAAGGCAGGGTAATTCACCCCTCCACTTT	CASSLRQGNSPLHF
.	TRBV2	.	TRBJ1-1	TGTGCCAGCGGCCGACAGCCGAGGAACACTGAAGCTTTCTTT	CASGRQPRNTEAFF
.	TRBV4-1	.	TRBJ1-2	TGCGCCAGCAGCCGAGACCGGGACATCGGGGGAAGGAACTATGGCTACACCTTC	CASSRDRDIGGRNYGYTF
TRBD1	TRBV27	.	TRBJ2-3	TGTGCCAGCAGTTTTGGACAGGGAAATACGCAGTATTTT	CASSFGQGNTQYF
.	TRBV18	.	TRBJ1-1	TGTGCCAGCTCACCACCGACCGGGGCTCTGGCTTTCTTT	CASSPPTGALAFF
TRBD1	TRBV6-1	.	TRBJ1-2	TGTGCCAGCAGTGAAGGGGGGACAGGGGGCAACTATGGCTACACCTTC	CASSEGGTGGNYGYTF
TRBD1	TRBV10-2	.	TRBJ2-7	TGCGCCAGCCACGGGACAGGCTACGAGCAGTACTTC	CASHGTGYEQYF
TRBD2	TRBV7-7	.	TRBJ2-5	TGTGCTAGCAGCTTAGGGGGACTAGCGGGGCAAGAGACCCAGTACTTC	CASSLGGLAGQETQYF
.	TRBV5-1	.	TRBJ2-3	TGCGCCAGCAGCTTGCTAGACCGGGGAGATACGCAGTATTTT	CASSLLDRGDTQYF